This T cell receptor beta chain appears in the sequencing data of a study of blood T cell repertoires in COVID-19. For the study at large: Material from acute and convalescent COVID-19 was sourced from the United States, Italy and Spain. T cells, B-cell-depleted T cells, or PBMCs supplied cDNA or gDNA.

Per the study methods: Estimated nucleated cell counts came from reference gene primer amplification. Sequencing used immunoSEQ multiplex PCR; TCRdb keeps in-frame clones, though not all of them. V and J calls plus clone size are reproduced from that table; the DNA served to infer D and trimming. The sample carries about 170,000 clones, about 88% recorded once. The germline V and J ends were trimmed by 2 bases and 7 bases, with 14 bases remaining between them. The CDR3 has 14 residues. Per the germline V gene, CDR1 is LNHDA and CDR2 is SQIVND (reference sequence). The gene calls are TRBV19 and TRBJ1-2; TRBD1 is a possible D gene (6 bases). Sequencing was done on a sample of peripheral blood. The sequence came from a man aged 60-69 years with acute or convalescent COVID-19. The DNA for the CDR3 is TGTGCCAGTAGTATATCGGGGGGCGCCTTTGGCTACACCTTC. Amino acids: CASSISGGAFGYTF.